This T cell receptor (beta chain) was identified in a study of neurological immune-mediated disorders. The method for making cDNA was 5'RACE, and it used 10-nucleotide random UMIs. Each CDR3 protein is one row after TCRdb ran MiXCR on the 5' RACE reads. The repertoire holds approximately 66,000 distinct CDR3 sequences, with around 3.7% as singletons. Overall study results and limits: HTLV-1-associated myelopathy showed the most TCR clonal expansion; multiple sclerosis the least, below healthy controls. Private repertoires in all groups were suggested by the finding that expanded clones across subjects shared no CDR3 amino acid sequences.

The CDR3 is made up of 15 amino acids. The germline V gene encodes CDR1 SGHRS and CDR2 YFSETQ. J was trimmed by 3 bases and V by 5 bases; bases with no gene match: 4. There are many counts of this clonotype. The antigen is not known. For the unsorted libraries, 2 million PBMCs stored at -80 C served as input. J is TRBJ2-1 and V is TRBV5-1; 11 bases are a match to TRBD2. This TCR derives from a man aged 40-49 years with multiple sclerosis. Source material: PBMCs. Here the CDR3 DNA reads TGCGCCAGCAGTCCTACTAGCGGGAGCTACAATGAGCAGTTCTTC. Encoded protein: CASSPTSGSYNEQFF.